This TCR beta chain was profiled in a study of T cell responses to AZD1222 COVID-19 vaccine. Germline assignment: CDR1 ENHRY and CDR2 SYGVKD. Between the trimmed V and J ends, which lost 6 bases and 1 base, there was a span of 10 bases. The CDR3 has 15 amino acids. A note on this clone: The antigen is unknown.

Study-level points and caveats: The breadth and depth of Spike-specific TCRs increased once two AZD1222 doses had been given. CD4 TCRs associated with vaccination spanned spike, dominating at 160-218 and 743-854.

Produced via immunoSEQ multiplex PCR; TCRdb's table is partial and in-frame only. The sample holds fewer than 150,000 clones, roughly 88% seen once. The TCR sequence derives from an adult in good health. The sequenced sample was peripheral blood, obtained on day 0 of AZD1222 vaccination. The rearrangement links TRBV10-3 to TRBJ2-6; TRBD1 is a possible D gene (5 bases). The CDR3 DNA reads TGTGCCATCAGCGACAGTAGATCTGGGGCCAACGTCCTGACTTTC. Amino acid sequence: CAISDSRSGANVLTF.